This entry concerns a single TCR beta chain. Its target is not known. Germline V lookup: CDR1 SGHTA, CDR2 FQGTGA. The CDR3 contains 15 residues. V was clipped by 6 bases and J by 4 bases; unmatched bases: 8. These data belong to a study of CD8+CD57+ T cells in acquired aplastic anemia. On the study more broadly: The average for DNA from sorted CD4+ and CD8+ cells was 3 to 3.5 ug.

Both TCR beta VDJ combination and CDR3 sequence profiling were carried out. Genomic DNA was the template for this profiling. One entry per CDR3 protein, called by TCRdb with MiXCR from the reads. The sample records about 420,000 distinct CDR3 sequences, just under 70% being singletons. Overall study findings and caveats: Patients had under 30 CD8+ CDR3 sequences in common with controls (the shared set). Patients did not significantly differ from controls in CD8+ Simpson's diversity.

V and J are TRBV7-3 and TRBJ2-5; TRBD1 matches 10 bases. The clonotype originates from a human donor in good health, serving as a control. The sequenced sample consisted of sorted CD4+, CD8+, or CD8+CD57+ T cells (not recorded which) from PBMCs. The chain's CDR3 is CASRMGQGQGETQYF. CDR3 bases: TGTGCCAGCAGAATGGGACAGGGGCAAGGAGAGACCCAGTACTTC.